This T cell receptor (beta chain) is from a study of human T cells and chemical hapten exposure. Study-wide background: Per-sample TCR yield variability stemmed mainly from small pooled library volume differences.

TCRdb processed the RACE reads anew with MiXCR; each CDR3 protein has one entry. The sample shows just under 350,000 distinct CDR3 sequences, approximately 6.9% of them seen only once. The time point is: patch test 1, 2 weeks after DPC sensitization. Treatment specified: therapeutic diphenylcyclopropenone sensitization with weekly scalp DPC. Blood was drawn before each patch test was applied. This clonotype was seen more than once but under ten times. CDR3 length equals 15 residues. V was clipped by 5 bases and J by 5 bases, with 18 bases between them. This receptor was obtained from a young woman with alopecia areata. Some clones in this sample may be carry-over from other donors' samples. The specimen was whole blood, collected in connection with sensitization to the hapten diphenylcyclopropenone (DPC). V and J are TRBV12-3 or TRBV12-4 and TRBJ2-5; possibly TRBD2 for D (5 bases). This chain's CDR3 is CASSPGDRFLETQYF. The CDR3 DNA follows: TGTGCCAGCAGTCCCGGGGATCGGTTCCTGGAGACCCAGTACTTC.